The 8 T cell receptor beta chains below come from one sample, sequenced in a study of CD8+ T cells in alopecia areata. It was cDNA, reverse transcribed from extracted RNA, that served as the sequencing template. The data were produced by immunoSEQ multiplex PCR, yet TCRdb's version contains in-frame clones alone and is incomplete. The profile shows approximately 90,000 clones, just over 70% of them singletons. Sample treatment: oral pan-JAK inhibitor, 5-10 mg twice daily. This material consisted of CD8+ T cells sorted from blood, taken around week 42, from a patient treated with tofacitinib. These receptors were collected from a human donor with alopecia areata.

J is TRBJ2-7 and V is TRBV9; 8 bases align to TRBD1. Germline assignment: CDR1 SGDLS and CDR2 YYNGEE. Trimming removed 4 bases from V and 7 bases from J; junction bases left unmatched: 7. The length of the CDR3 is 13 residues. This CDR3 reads CASSPRTGSEQYF. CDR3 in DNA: TGTGCCAGCAGCCCCAGGACAGGGAGTGAGCAGTACTTC.

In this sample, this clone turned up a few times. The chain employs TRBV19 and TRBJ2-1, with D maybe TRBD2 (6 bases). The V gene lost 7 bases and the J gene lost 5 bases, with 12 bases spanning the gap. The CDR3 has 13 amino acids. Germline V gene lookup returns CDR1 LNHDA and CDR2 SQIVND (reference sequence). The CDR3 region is CASTPGGNNEQFF. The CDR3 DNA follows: TGTGCCAGTACCCCCGGAGGGAACAATGAGCAGTTCTTC. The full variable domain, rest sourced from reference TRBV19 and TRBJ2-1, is DGGITQSPKYLFRKEGQNVTLSCEQNLNHDAMYWYRQDPGQGLRLIYYSQIVNDFQKGDIAEGYSVSREKKESFPLTVTSAQKNPTAFYLCASTPGGNNEQFFGPGTRLTVL.

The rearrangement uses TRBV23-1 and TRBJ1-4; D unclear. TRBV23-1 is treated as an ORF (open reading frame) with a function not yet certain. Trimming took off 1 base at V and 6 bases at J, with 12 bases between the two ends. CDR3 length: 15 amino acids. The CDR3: CASSQLGRAYEKLFF. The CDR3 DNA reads TGCGCCAGCAGTCAATTGGGCCGTGCATATGAAAAACTGTTTTTT.

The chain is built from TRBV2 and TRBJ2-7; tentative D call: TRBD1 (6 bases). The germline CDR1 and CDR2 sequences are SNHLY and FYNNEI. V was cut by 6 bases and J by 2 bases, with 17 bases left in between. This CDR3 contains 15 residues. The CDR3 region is CASSYSWDTTYEQYF. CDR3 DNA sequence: TGTGCCAGCAGCTACTCCTGGGACACCACCTACGAGCAGTACTTC.

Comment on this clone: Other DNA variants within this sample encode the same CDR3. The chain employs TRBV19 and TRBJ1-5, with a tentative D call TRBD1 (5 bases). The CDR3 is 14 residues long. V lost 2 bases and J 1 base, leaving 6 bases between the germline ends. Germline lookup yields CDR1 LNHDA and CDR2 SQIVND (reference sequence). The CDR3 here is CASSIRDSNQPQHF. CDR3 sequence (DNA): TGTGCCAGTAGTATAAGGGACAGCAATCAGCCCCAGCATTTT.

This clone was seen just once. In nucleotides, the CDR3 is TGTGCCAGCAGCTTAGCCCGGACTAGCGGGGGGTGGGTGGAGCAGTTCTTC. It yields the protein CASSLARTSGGWVEQFF. The chain employs TRBV11-2 and TRBJ2-1, with TRBD2 identical over 14 bases. This CDR3 has 17 amino acids. The V and J ends lost 1 base and 10 bases, in that order; junction bases with no gene match: 9. The germline CDR1 and CDR2 sequences are SGHAT and FQNNGV.

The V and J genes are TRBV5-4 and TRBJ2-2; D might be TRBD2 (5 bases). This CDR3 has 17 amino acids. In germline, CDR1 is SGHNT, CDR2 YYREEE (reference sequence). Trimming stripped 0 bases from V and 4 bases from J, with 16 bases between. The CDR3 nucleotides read TGTGCCAGCAGCTTGGTTATAGGAGGAGGAGGCACCGGGGAGCTGTTTTTT. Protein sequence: CASSLVIGGGGTGELFF. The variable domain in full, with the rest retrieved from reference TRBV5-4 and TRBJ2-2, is ETGVTQSPTHLIKTRGQQVTLRCSSQSGHNTVSWYQQALGQGPQFIFQYYREEENGRGNFPPRFSGLQFPNYSSELNVNALELDDSALYLCASSLVIGGGGTGELFFGEGSRLTVL.

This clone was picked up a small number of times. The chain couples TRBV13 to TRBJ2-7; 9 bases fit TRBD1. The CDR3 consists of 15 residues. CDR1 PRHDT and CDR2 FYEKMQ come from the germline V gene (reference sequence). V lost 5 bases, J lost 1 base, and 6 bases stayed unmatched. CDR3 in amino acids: CASSLRDRASYEQYF. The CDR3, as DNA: TGTGCCAGCAGCCTTCGGGACAGGGCTTCCTACGAGCAGTACTTC.